This entry lists 20 T cell receptor beta chains sequenced from one sample in a study of shared clonotypes between healthy human individuals. The assay was immunoSEQ multiplex PCR, and TCRdb's table has in-frame clones only and misses some. The table lists approximately 440,000 clones, approximately 71% of them singletons. Sequencing was performed on PBMCs. These receptors came from a middle-aged woman in good health. Some clones in this sample may be carry-over from other donors' samples.

The V and J genes are TRBV19 and TRBJ1-2; D remains ambiguous. The V end was cut by 5 bases, the J end by 8 bases, with 24 bases between. The CDR3 is made up of 16 amino acids. Germline-derived CDR1 and CDR2 are LNHDA and SQIVND (reference sequence). CDR3 sequence: CASSSAPISPRRGYTF. DNA of the CDR3: TGTGCCAGTAGTTCGGCTCCTATATCCCCCCGTAGGGGCTACACCTTC.

The chain couples TRBV28 to TRBJ1-1; maybe TRBD1 (6 bases). This CDR3 spans 11 amino acids. Trimming shortened V by 5 bases and J by 5 bases, and 6 bases separated the two germline ends. Germline V lookup: CDR1 MDHEN, CDR2 SYDVKM. Written as DNA, the CDR3 is TGTGCCAGCAGTAGGGGGACTGAAGCTTTCTTT. Its translation: CASSRGTEAFF.

The chain joins TRBV2 to TRBJ2-7; TRBD1 aligns across 9 bases. CDR3 length: 15 amino acids. V was pared by 3 bases and J by 3 bases, with 6 bases of the junction left unmatched. Per germline, CDR1 SNHLY and CDR2 FYNNEI. CDR3 sequence: CASSEGLGQGYEQYF. For the CDR3, the DNA is TGTGCCAGCAGTGAGGGGCTGGGACAGGGCTACGAGCAGTACTTC.

The CDR3 region has the DNA TGTGCCAGCAGCTTAGTCATAGTGGCGGGGGAGAACACTGAAGCTTTCTTT. Translating gives CASSLVIVAGENTEAFF. J is TRBJ1-1 and V is TRBV7-6; a weak D match, TRBD1 (5 bases). The V and J ends lost 1 base and 1 base respectively, with 16 bases between them. This CDR3 is built from 17 residues. Germline lookup yields CDR1 SGHVS and CDR2 FNYEAQ. Supplemented by reference TRBV7-6 and TRBJ1-1, the full variable domain reads GAGVSQSPRYKVTKRGQDVALRCDPISGHVSLYWYRQALGQGPEFLTYFNYEAQQDKSGLPNDRFSAERPEGSISTLTIQRTEQRDSAMYRCASSLVIVAGENTEAFFGQGTRLTVV.

V usage is TRBV11-3 and J usage is TRBJ2-5; possibly TRBD1 for D (5 bases). Trimming left V 5 bases short and J 2 bases short, with 9 bases between. The germline V gene has CDR1 SGHNT and CDR2 YENEEA. This CDR3 has 13 residues. The chain's CDR3 is CASSRRAQETQYF. The CDR3 nucleotides are TGTGCCAGCAGCCGCAGGGCACAAGAGACCCAGTACTTC.

The chain carries TRBV7-6 and TRBJ2-2; perhaps TRBD1 as D (5 bases). Germline CDR1 and CDR2: SGHVS and FNYEAQ. Trimming cost V 0 bases and J 6 bases, with 8 bases left between them. The CDR3 runs 14 residues. The CDR3 loop reads CASSLARAPGELFF. Here the CDR3 DNA reads TGTGCCAGCAGCTTAGCCAGGGCCCCCGGGGAGCTGTTTTTT.

The table lists this clone with a few counts. The V call is TRBV6-1, the J call TRBJ1-2; 12 nucleotides line up with TRBD1. CDR1 MNHNS and CDR2 SASEGT come from the germline V gene. CDR3 length: 14 residues. Trimming cost V 6 bases and J 7 bases; bases outside gene matches: 6. Here the CDR3 DNA reads TGTGCCAGCAGCCGGGACAGGGGGCTCAGTGGCTACACCTTC. It specifies CASSRDRGLSGYTF.

The gene calls are TRBV2 and TRBJ2-7; 9 bases are a match to TRBD1. Germline lookup yields CDR1 SNHLY and CDR2 FYNNEI. The V and J ends lost 6 bases and 3 bases, in that order; junction bases with no gene match: 9. The CDR3 is made up of 15 amino acids. CDR3 in amino acids: CASSSGQGPIYEQYF. CDR3 coding DNA: TGTGCCAGCAGCTCGGGACAGGGACCAATCTACGAGCAGTACTTC.

V and J are TRBV7-9 and TRBJ1-1; no firm D call. The germline V and J ends were trimmed by 6 bases and 4 bases, with 12 bases remaining between them. The CDR3 loop spans 13 amino acids. Per the germline V gene, CDR1 is SEHNR and CDR2 is FQNEAQ (reference sequence). The CDR3 DNA reads as TGTGCCAGCAGAAAGTACCAGAGCACTGAAGCTTTCTTT. Amino acid sequence: CASRKYQSTEAFF.

This clone came up once. The chain combines TRBV5-1 with TRBJ1-5; D remains ambiguous. Germline lookup yields CDR1 SGHRS and CDR2 YFSETQ. This CDR3 spans 13 amino acids. V was clipped by 0 bases and J by 3 bases, with 4 bases between them. CDR3 amino acids: CASSLDNNQPQHF. CDR3 nucleotides: TGCGCCAGCAGCTTGGACAACAATCAGCCCCAGCATTTT. Looking up the rest from reference TRBV5-1 and TRBJ1-5 gives the full variable domain: KAGVTQTPRYLIKTRGQQVTLSCSPISGHRSVSWYQQTPGQGLQFLFEYFSETQRNKGNFPGRFSGRQFSNSRSEMNVSTLELGDSALYLCASSLDNNQPQHFGDGTRLSIL.

The chain combines TRBV27 with TRBJ1-1; D is ambiguous. The V gene's germline CDR1 is MNHEY and CDR2 SMNVEV (reference sequence). This CDR3 is 14 amino acids long. The germline V and J ends were trimmed by 1 base and 1 base, with 7 bases remaining between them. This CDR3 reads CASSLYLENTEAFF. In nucleotides, the CDR3 is TGTGCCAGCAGTTTATATCTGGAGAACACTGAAGCTTTCTTT.

The chain carries TRBV7-9 and TRBJ2-7, with 11 bases identical to TRBD2. CDR1 is SEHNR, CDR2 FQNEAQ, per germline (reference sequence). Trimming removed 5 bases from V and 7 bases from J; junction bases left unmatched: 13. The CDR3 is 16 residues long. CDR3 loop: CASSAKGSGRAGEQYF. The CDR3 nucleotides read TGTGCCAGCAGCGCAAAGGGTAGCGGGAGGGCGGGGGAGCAGTACTTC.

The chain employs TRBV6-1 and TRBJ2-1; 8 bases line up with TRBD2. CDR3 length: 14 residues. The V and J ends lost 7 bases and 4 bases, in that order; junction bases with no gene match: 6. Germline V gene data show CDR1 as MNHNS and CDR2 as SASEGT. The CDR3 spells CASNALADYNEQFF. In DNA form, the CDR3 reads TGTGCCAGCAATGCACTAGCGGATTACAATGAGCAGTTCTTC.

The chain carries TRBV7-3 and TRBJ2-1; D uncertain. Germline-derived CDR1 and CDR2 are SGHTA and FQGTGA. V was shortened by 0 bases and J by 7 bases, with 10 bases between the two germline ends. The CDR3 is 14 residues long. CDR3 loop: CASSLTDADNEQFF. The CDR3 nucleotides are TGTGCCAGCAGCTTAACCGACGCGGATAATGAGCAGTTCTTC.

This clone occurred a few times. Other DNA sequences within the sample encode an identical CDR3. The V call is TRBV27, the J call TRBJ2-4; D is uncertain. The CDR3 is 12 amino acids. Per germline, CDR1 MNHEY and CDR2 SMNVEV (reference sequence). The V end was cut by 0 bases, the J end by 6 bases, with 3 bases between. In DNA form, the CDR3 reads TGTGCCAGCAGTTTATCGGGAAACATTCAGTACTTC. It is translated as CASSLSGNIQYF.

CDR3 sequence reads: CASSLFLRGSYNEQFF. For the CDR3, the DNA is TGTGCCAGCAGTTTATTCTTGCGGGGCTCCTACAATGAGCAGTTCTTC. The rearrangement uses TRBV28 and TRBJ2-1, with a possible D match to TRBD2 (6 bases). The CDR3 has 16 amino acids. Germline assignment: CDR1 MDHEN and CDR2 SYDVKM. V shed 1 base and J shed 0 bases, with 10 bases lying between them. Supplemented by reference TRBV28 and TRBJ2-1, the full variable domain reads DVKVTQSSRYLVKRTGEKVFLECVQDMDHENMFWYRQDPGLGLRLIYFSYDVKMKEKGDIPEGYSVSREKKERFSLILESASTNQTSMYLCASSLFLRGSYNEQFFGPGTRLTVL.

This clone came up once. This sample also contains other DNA sequences that code for the same CDR3. The V gene is TRBV6-1, the J gene TRBJ2-7; D not resolved. V was cut by 2 bases and J by 3 bases, with 5 bases left in between. CDR3 size: 12 residues. CDR1 is MNHNS, CDR2 SASEGT, per germline. CDR3 sequence reads: CASSEKFYEQYF. The DNA of the CDR3 is TGTGCCAGCAGTGAAAAGTTCTACGAGCAGTACTTC.

CDR3 amino acids: CASSLSGLSTDTQYF. CDR3 coding DNA: TGCGCCAGCAGCCTCTCGGGGCTTAGCACAGATACGCAGTATTTT. The gene calls are TRBV5-1 and TRBJ2-3; D is possibly TRBD1 or TRBD2 (5 bases each). This CDR3 is 15 amino acids long. Per germline, CDR1 SGHRS and CDR2 YFSETQ. Trimming left V 4 bases short and J 0 bases short, with 12 bases between.

The rearrangement uses TRBV7-9 and TRBJ1-2; 10 bases are a match to TRBD1. Losses at the gene ends were 5 bases for V and 10 bases for J; bases not matched to a gene: 10. Germline V CDR1 and CDR2: SEHNR, FQNEAQ (reference sequence). The CDR3 consists of 14 residues. CDR3 coding DNA: TGTGCCAGCAGCAGAGACAGGGGGCCTAAGACCTACACCTTC. Residues: CASSRDRGPKTYTF.

In the case of this clone: The same CDR3 is also encoded by other DNA sequences in this sample. CDR3 coding DNA: TGTGCCATCAGTGCGCGGGGATCCTACGAGCAGTACTTC. Protein: CAISARGSYEQYF. The chain recombines TRBV10-3 with TRBJ2-7, with D perhaps matching TRBD2 (6 bases). The CDR3 extends over 13 amino acids. V was clipped by 4 bases and J by 1 base, with 8 bases between them. Germline CDR1 reads ENHRY; CDR2 reads SYGVKD.